The 28 T cell receptor beta chains below all came from one sample that was sequenced in a study of T cells in Graves' hyperthyroidism and ophthalmopathy (dated by TCRdb to the late 2010s). Library method: multiplex PCR. The reads were generated on an Illumina HiSeq 2000. TCR beta CDR3 regions were amplified from RNA transcripts. For the first round of RT-PCR on the TCR CDR3, the HTBI primer set was used together with the Qiagen OneStep RT-PCR kit. The raw public reads went through TCRdb reprocessing: fastp at Q25, MiXCR clone calling, in-frame beta chains kept. Rows are combined by CDR3 protein, so each entry shows the most common genes and DNA. Here the sample has over 500,000 distinct CDR3 sequences; about 16% occur a single time. About 31% of the sample comes from the top ten. Material for sequencing was blood. The source of these receptors is a woman aged 25 to 39 with Graves' ophthalmopathy.

A note on this clonotype: A read error may account for a junction end that differs from germline. The chain links TRBV20-1 to TRBJ2-7, with 8 bases matching TRBD2. Germline CDR1 DFQATT, CDR2 SNEGSKA (reference sequence). The CDR3 has 16 amino acids. The CDR3 DNA is TGCAGTGCTAGAGACCTTCGGGGGGGCTTTAACTACGAGCAGTGCTTC. This sequence encodes CSARDLRGGFNYEQCF.

The J gene is TRBJ2-1, the V gene TRBV6-2 or TRBV6-3; 8 nucleotides line up with TRBD2. Trimming cost V 2 bases and J 8 bases; bases outside gene matches: 11. CDR3 size: 16 residues. Germline V gene lookup returns CDR1 MNHEY and CDR2 SVGEGT. The CDR3 sequence is CASSYRTLTSGDEQFF. In DNA form, the CDR3 reads TGTGCCAGCAGTTACCGAACCCTCACTAGCGGCGATGAGCAGTTCTTC.

This clonotype appeared many times. The J gene is TRBJ2-5, the V gene TRBV30, with unresolved D. V was clipped by 3 bases and J by 5 bases, with 7 bases between them. CDR3 length: 11 residues. Germline CDR1 and CDR2: GTSNPN and SVGIG (reference sequence). CDR3 sequence: CAWSPRETQYF. DNA of the CDR3: TGTGCCTGGAGCCCCCGGGAGACCCAGTACTTC.

In its sample, this clonotype was seen many times. The chain is built from TRBV7-2 and TRBJ2-1, with 9 positions matching TRBD1. The CDR3 loop spans 13 amino acids. Trimming took 2 bases from V and 8 from J; bases not matched to a gene: 1. The germline gives CDR1 SGHTA, CDR2 FQGNSA. The DNA for the CDR3 is TGTGCCAGCAGCTTACACAGGGGGCATGAGCAGTTCTTC. This translates into CASSLHRGHEQFF.

This clonotype was found many times. The chain uses TRBV30 and TRBJ2-7, with TRBD1 identical over 8 bases. The trim removed 4 bases at V and 2 bases at J, leaving 10 bases unmatched. From germline, CDR1 is GTSNPN and CDR2 SVGIG (reference sequence). The CDR3 runs to 15 residues. DNA for the CDR3: TGTGCCTGGACCCCAACCGGGACAGGAACCTACGAGCAGTACTTC. It encodes CAWTPTGTGTYEQYF.

There are many counts of this clonotype. This chain connects TRBV7-2 to TRBJ2-7; D remains ambiguous. V lost 1 base to trimming and J lost 1 base, with 11 bases between them. The CDR3 contains 15 residues. Germline loops: CDR1 SGHTA, CDR2 FQGNSA. CDR3 nucleotide sequence: TGTGCCAGCAGCTTAGTCTCGGGCGGATCCTACGAGCAGTACTTC. Translating gives CASSLVSGGSYEQYF.

The V and J genes are TRBV5-1 and TRBJ2-2; no firm D call. Trimming left V 7 bases short and J 6 bases short, with 13 bases between. Germline V gives CDR1 SGHRS, CDR2 YFSETQ. The CDR3 runs to 13 residues. CDR3 amino acids: CASAGSQAGELFF. In nucleotides, the CDR3 is TGCGCCAGCGCCGGGTCACAAGCCGGGGAGCTGTTTTTT.

This clonotype has just a few counts. This chain connects TRBV19 to TRBJ2-7, with 7 bases aligning to TRBD1. Germline CDR1 LNHDA, CDR2 SQIVND (reference sequence). V was clipped by 3 bases and J by 4 bases; unmatched bases: 9. The CDR3 loop spans 15 amino acids. The CDR3 DNA reads as TGTGCCAGTAGTATTGCTCCAGGGGGTGTTTACGAGCAGTACTTC. Amino acid sequence: CASSIAPGGVYEQYF.

This clonotype appeared many times. The V call is TRBV15, the J call TRBJ2-2; D unresolved. The CDR3 loop spans 14 amino acids. Germline-derived CDR1 and CDR2 are LNHNV and YYDKDF (reference sequence). V gave up 0 bases and J gave up 1 base, with 3 bases separating them. The chain's CDR3 is CATSRERNTGELFF. Written as DNA, the CDR3 is TGTGCCACCAGCAGAGAACGGAACACCGGGGAGCTGTTTTTT.

This clonotype came up a few times. This chain uses TRBV25-1 with TRBJ2-2; 8 bases are shared with TRBD1. CDR1 and CDR2 (germline): MGHDK, SYGVNS. There are 14 residues in the CDR3. With V trimmed by 8 bases and J by 3 bases, 5 bases remained unmatched. DNA of the CDR3: TGTGCCAGCGCAGGGGGCGCGGACACCGGGGAGCTGTTTTTT. Protein: CASAGGADTGELFF.

This clonotype has ten or more counts. The CDR3 sequence: CASSFGGGNSPLHF. In nucleotides, the CDR3 is TGTGCCAGCAGCTTCGGCGGGGGGAATTCACCCCTCCACTTT. The V and J genes are TRBV7-3 and TRBJ1-6; the D gene is possibly TRBD1 (5 bases). This CDR3 contains 14 residues. Germline V gives CDR1 SGHTA, CDR2 FQGTGA. V gave up 3 bases and J gave up 7 bases, with 10 bases separating them.

On this clonotype itself: Just one base apart from a much larger clone, this may be a read error. The chain couples TRBV5-1 to TRBJ2-7, with a possible D match to TRBD2 (6 bases). The germline V gene encodes CDR1 SGHRS and CDR2 YFSETQ. The length of the CDR3 is 14 residues. Here the CDR3 DNA reads TGCGCCAGCAGGCGGGGCGGGTTCCCCTACGAGCAGCACTTC. Amino acids: CASRRGGFPYEQHF.

The J gene is TRBJ2-3, the V gene TRBV19, with TRBD2 matching over 9 bases. CDR1 and CDR2 (germline): LNHDA, SQIVND (reference sequence). The junction had 7 bases not matched to a gene; V was cut back by 4 bases and J by 5 bases. The CDR3 has 15 residues. CDR3 DNA sequence: TGTGCCAGTAGTACCTATAGCGGGAGAGGAGATACGCAGTATTTT. It yields the protein CASSTYSGRGDTQYF.

In this sample, this clonotype turned up many times. The chain joins TRBV29-1 to TRBJ2-5; TRBD2 might be the D (5 bases). The germline CDR1 and CDR2 sequences are SQVTM and ANQGSEA. The germline V and J ends were trimmed by 1 base and 4 bases, with 16 bases remaining between them. The CDR3 is 15 amino acids. The CDR3, as DNA: TGCAGCGTTGAAGGAGAGGGCGGACGGGGAGAGACCCAGTACTTC. Residues: CSVEGEGGRGETQYF.

The chain couples TRBV20-1 to TRBJ2-7; 10 bases map to TRBD1. Losses at the gene ends were 1 base for V and 3 bases for J; bases not matched to a gene: 9. Per the germline V gene, CDR1 is DFQATT and CDR2 is SNEGSKA (reference sequence). This CDR3 contains 16 residues. The CDR3 DNA reads as TGCAGTGCTAGAGTCCGACAGGGGGCGGGGGGCTACGAGCAGTACTTC. Protein: CSARVRQGAGGYEQYF.

This clonotype appeared many times. CDR3 sequence (DNA): TGTGCCAGCAGCCCATCAGCGGTTAGCTCCTACGAGCAGTACTTC. It translates to CASSPSAVSSYEQYF. The chain couples TRBV7-2 to TRBJ2-7; D is perhaps TRBD2 (5 bases). Trimming pared 5 bases from V and 0 bases from J, leaving 14 bases between. Germline V lookup: CDR1 SGHTA, CDR2 FQGNSA. CDR3 size: 15 residues. Using reference TRBV7-2 and TRBJ2-7 for the parts outside the CDR3, the full variable domain is GAGVSQSPSNKVTEKGKDVELRCDPISGHTALYWYRQSLGQGLEFLIYFQGNSAPDKSGLPSDRFSAERTGGSVSTLTIQRTQQEDSAVYLCASSPSAVSSYEQYFGPGTRLTVT.

The chain has TRBV19 and TRBJ1-2; tentatively, D is TRBD1 (5 bases). The CDR3 spans 14 residues. From germline, CDR1 is LNHDA and CDR2 SQIVND (reference sequence). V was cut by 0 bases and J by 4 bases, with 9 bases left in between. The CDR3 region is CASSIDREGYGYTF. DNA for the CDR3: TGTGCCAGTAGTATAGACAGGGAAGGCTATGGCTACACCTTC.

The sample holds many counts of this clonotype. The rearrangement joins TRBV28 to TRBJ2-7, with D possibly TRBD2 on 7 matching bases. V lost 3 bases and J 4 bases, leaving 16 bases between the germline ends. The V gene's germline CDR1 is MDHEN and CDR2 SYDVKM. The CDR3 sequence is 15 residues long. This CDR3 is CASSFGGLSLYEQYF. The CDR3 nucleotides are TGTGCCAGCAGTTTCGGGGGGCTGTCATTATACGAGCAGTACTTC.

In this sample, this clonotype turned up many times. The V gene is TRBV20-1, the J gene TRBJ2-3; D is perhaps TRBD1 or TRBD2 (5 bases each). The CDR3 has 16 residues. Germline CDR1 is DFQATT and CDR2 is SNEGSKA (reference sequence). Trimming removed 5 bases from V and 1 base from J, with 19 bases in between. This chain's CDR3 is CSAHSLGTEGTDTQYF. The CDR3 DNA is TGCAGTGCTCATTCTCTCGGGACGGAGGGCACAGATACGCAGTATTTT.

V usage is TRBV20-1 and J usage is TRBJ2-7; the match to TRBD2 covers 8 bases. CDR1 and CDR2 (germline): DFQATT, SNEGSKA (reference sequence). The length of the CDR3 is 15 residues. The junction had 9 bases not matched to a gene; V was cut back by 3 bases and J by 2 bases. The CDR3 protein is CSASPSSGTPYEQYF. The DNA for the CDR3 is TGCAGTGCTAGCCCGAGTAGCGGGACTCCCTACGAGCAGTACTTC.

This clonotype was detected many times. The chain carries TRBV5-1 and TRBJ2-7; weak D call: TRBD1 (5 bases). This CDR3 is 13 amino acids long. The V end lost 7 bases, the J end lost 2 bases, and 13 bases lay between the germline ends. CDR1 and CDR2 from the germline V gene are SGHRS and YFSETQ. This chain's CDR3 is CASSPEGAYEQYF. DNA for the CDR3: TGCGCCAGCTCTCCTGAAGGGGCCTACGAGCAGTACTTC.

This clonotype was picked up a small number of times. The rearrangement joins TRBV7-9 to TRBJ2-1, with 11 bases identical to TRBD2. The germline V gene has CDR1 SEHNR and CDR2 FQNEAQ (reference sequence). CDR3 length equals 15 residues. The ends lost 5 bases at V and 7 bases at J; junction bases unmatched: 7. CDR3 bases: TGTGCCAGCAGCCCACTAGCGGGAGTTTTGAATGAGCAGTTCTTC. It encodes CASSPLAGVLNEQFF.

The chain joins TRBV3-1 to TRBJ1-3, with TRBD1 matching over 8 bases. The CDR3 consists of 17 residues. Germline CDR1 is LGHDT and CDR2 is YNNKEL (reference sequence). Losses at the gene ends were 1 base for V and 0 bases for J; bases not matched to a gene: 5. CDR3 residues: CASSQADRASSGNTIYF. The CDR3 bases are TGTGCCAGCAGCCAAGCGGACAGGGCTTCCTCTGGAAACACCATATATTTT.

This clonotype has ten or more counts. The chain combines TRBV7-2 with TRBJ2-4; 12 positions agree with TRBD1. CDR3 length: 16 amino acids. With V trimmed by 3 bases and J by 5 bases, 5 bases remained unmatched. The germline CDR1 and CDR2 sequences are SGHTA and FQGNSA. CDR3 in amino acids: CASSLHGTGGQNIQYF. The DNA of the CDR3 is TGTGCCAGCAGCTTGCACGGGACAGGGGGCCAAAACATTCAGTACTTC.

This clonotype has at least ten counts. This chain connects TRBV6-1 to TRBJ2-5, with 10 bases identical to TRBD2. The germline V gene has CDR1 MNHNS and CDR2 SASEGT. The CDR3 contains 18 residues. The V gene end was trimmed by 6 bases and the J gene end by 0 bases; junction bases not matched to a gene: 13. CDR3 region: CASRITSGTSVYQETQYF. As DNA, the CDR3 is TGTGCCAGCAGGATAACCTCCGGGACTAGCGTTTACCAAGAGACCCAGTACTTC.

This rearrangement joins TRBV14 to TRBJ1-4, with 7 bases matching TRBD1. V lost 4 bases to trimming and J lost 8 bases; unmatched junction nucleotides: 7. The CDR3 contains 14 residues. CDR1 and CDR2 from the germline V gene are SGHDN and FVKESK. DNA for the CDR3: TGTGCCAGCAGCCCCGACAGGGTAGGGGAAAAACTGTTTTTT. Translating gives CASSPDRVGEKLFF.

This clonotype occurred many times. The DNA for the CDR3 is TGTGCCAGCAGCTTGTCGAGAGACTACGCAAGAGGGACCCAGTACTTC. Translation: CASSLSRDYARGTQYF. The chain combines TRBV5-6 with TRBJ2-5, with TRBD2 as a possible D gene (5 bases). Looked up from germline, CDR1 is SGHDT and CDR2 is YYEEEE. The CDR3 has 16 amino acids. Trimming cost V 1 base and J 7 bases, with 20 bases left between them.

CDR3 residues: CASSLFTVAGESYNEQFF. The DNA of the CDR3 is TGTGCCAGCAGCCTCTTTACCGTGGCGGGGGAATCCTACAATGAGCAGTTCTTC. V usage is TRBV27 and J usage is TRBJ2-1, with 7 positions matching TRBD2. The CDR3 has 18 amino acids. CDR1 is MNHEY and CDR2 is SMNVEV in the germline V gene (reference sequence). The trim removed 6 bases at V and 1 base at J, leaving 15 bases unmatched.